A single sample is the source of the 13 T cell receptor beta chains below, sequenced in a study of technical replicates of blood from four donors. Sequenced by immunoSEQ multiplex PCR; TCRdb stores in-frame clones only, minus some. The sample carries roughly 76,000 clones, 90% to 95% recorded once. The sample taken for sequencing was T cells isolated from PBMCs. The receptors were gathered from a human donor in good health.

The genes are TRBV7-2 and TRBJ2-7; 12 bases match TRBD2. Germline V gene sequence: CDR1 SGHTA, CDR2 FQGNSA. This CDR3 has 14 amino acids. The J segment lost 4 bases and the V segment lost 2 bases, leaving 0 bases of the junction unmatched. The CDR3 nucleotides are TGTGCCAGCAGCTTACTAGCGGGAGGGTACGAGCAGTACTTC. It is translated as CASSLLAGGYEQYF.

To note about this clone: The identical CDR3 is also encoded by other nucleotide sequences in the sample. The chain combines TRBV29-1 with TRBJ2-1, with no clear D. This CDR3 has 11 amino acids. The germline gives CDR1 SQVTM, CDR2 ANQGSEA. The germline V and J ends were trimmed by 3 bases and 4 bases, with 4 bases remaining between them. The CDR3 here is CSVDRYNEQFF. The CDR3 DNA sequence: TGCAGCGTTGACCGGTACAATGAGCAGTTCTTC.

The J gene is TRBJ2-1, the V gene TRBV27, with unresolved D. Between the trimmed V and J ends, which lost 5 bases and 0 bases, there was a span of 11 bases. The CDR3 has 15 amino acids. Germline CDR1 MNHEY, CDR2 SMNVEV (reference sequence). This CDR3 is CASSLRSSSYNEQFF. The DNA of the CDR3 is TGTGCCAGCAGTCTCCGATCGAGCTCCTACAATGAGCAGTTCTTC.

This rearrangement joins TRBV6-5 to TRBJ2-1; D is perhaps TRBD2 (5 bases). V lost 1 base, J lost 4 bases, and 11 bases lay in between. CDR1 MNHEY and CDR2 SVGAGI come from the germline V gene. The CDR3 has 15 amino acids. This CDR3 is CASSYLRGAYNEQFF. For the CDR3, the DNA is TGTGCCAGCAGTTACTTACGGGGTGCTTACAATGAGCAGTTCTTC.

This chain uses TRBV19 with TRBJ2-7, with D possibly matching TRBD2 (6 bases). Between the trimmed V and J ends, which lost 4 bases and 6 bases, there was a span of 13 bases. CDR1 and CDR2 (germline): LNHDA, SQIVND (reference sequence). There are 13 residues in the CDR3. The CDR3 DNA reads TGTGCCAGTAGTACGGGCCAGGGAGGCGAGCAGTACTTC. It specifies CASSTGQGGEQYF.

A single count supports this clone. Written as DNA, the CDR3 is TGCGCCAGCAGCCAGGGGGTTAGCGGGAGTATGACAGATACGCAGTATTTT. Protein: CASSQGVSGSMTDTQYF. The genes are TRBV4-1 and TRBJ2-3, with TRBD2 matching over 9 bases. J lost 3 bases, V lost 3 bases, and 10 bases had no gene match. CDR3 length: 17 residues. Germline values: CDR1 MGHRA, CDR2 YSYEKL.

J is TRBJ2-1 and V is TRBV4-2, with TRBD1 matching over 10 bases. The germline gives CDR1 LGHNA, CDR2 YNFKEQ. Trimming cost V 5 bases and J 5 bases; bases outside gene matches: 6. CDR3 length equals 15 residues. CDR3 sequence reads: CASSIRDRGDNEQFF. As DNA, the CDR3 is TGTGCCAGCAGCATCCGGGACAGGGGAGACAATGAGCAGTTCTTC.

The chain is built from TRBV5-6 and TRBJ2-7, with D perhaps matching TRBD1 (6 bases). CDR3 size: 14 residues. Germline assignment: CDR1 SGHDT and CDR2 YYEEEE. The ends were cut back, 0 bases at V and 3 bases at J, with 10 bases in the middle. The CDR3: CASSLGGTIYEQYF. The CDR3 DNA is TGTGCCAGCAGCTTGGGGGGGACAATCTACGAGCAGTACTTC.

CDR3 bases: TGTGCCATCAGTGGACGGGACACGAGGATCACCGGGGAGCTGTTTTTT. Translation: CAISGRDTRITGELFF. This rearrangement joins TRBV10-3 to TRBJ2-2; possible D gene TRBD1, 6 bases. Trimming shortened V by 4 bases and J by 4 bases, and 16 bases separated the two germline ends. CDR3 length equals 16 residues. Germline values: CDR1 ENHRY, CDR2 SYGVKD.

The chain links TRBV6-6 to TRBJ1-5; tentatively, D is TRBD1 (6 bases). Germline CDR1 and CDR2: MNHNY and SVGAGI (reference sequence). V shed 8 bases and J shed 3 bases, with 20 bases lying between them. This CDR3 is 16 amino acids long. The DNA of the CDR3 is TGTGCCAGCTCAGCTATGGGGCACAGGGACAATCAGCCCCAGCATTTT. Residues: CASSAMGHRDNQPQHF.

The rearrangement joins TRBV14 to TRBJ2-1, with TRBD2 as a possible D gene (5 bases). The CDR3 is 16 amino acids. Germline V gene lookup returns CDR1 SGHDN and CDR2 FVKESK. The ends were cut back, 0 bases at V and 4 bases at J, with 13 bases in the middle. CDR3 DNA: TGTGCCAGCAGCCAAGATTTGCGGGTCATATACAATGAGCAGTTCTTC. Translated, it gives CASSQDLRVIYNEQFF.

The chain has TRBV4-1 and TRBJ1-2; D might be TRBD1 (5 bases). V was pared by 0 bases and J by 5 bases, with 13 bases between. The CDR3 totals 15 residues. Germline loops: CDR1 MGHRA, CDR2 YSYEKL. Here the CDR3 reads CASSQDRQGYYGYTF. CDR3 DNA sequence: TGCGCCAGCAGCCAAGATCGGCAGGGATATTATGGCTACACCTTC.

The chain recombines TRBV9 with TRBJ1-1; TRBD1 matches at 8 bases. This CDR3 comprises 15 residues. Germline V gene data show CDR1 as SGDLS and CDR2 as YYNGEE. After removal of 2 bases from V and 12 bases from J, the junction contained 15 bases not matched to a gene. DNA for the CDR3: TGTGCCAGCAGCGTCCTTCACTCCACGGGACAGGACACTTTCTTT. Amino acids: CASSVLHSTGQDTFF.